The clone carrying this T cell receptor (beta chain) was counted at least ten times. Antigen specificity is unknown. Only healthy Caucasians were enrolled as donors. Trimming shortened V by 3 bases and J by 7 bases, and 10 bases separated the two germline ends. This CDR3 has 14 amino acids. Germline lookup yields CDR1 SGHTA and CDR2 FQGNSA. TCRdb redid the calling of the 5' RACE reads with MiXCR, one entry per CDR3 protein. The sample lists approximately 1.8 million distinct CDR3 sequences; less than 40% were seen once. This specimen comes from a study of identical twins. Study-level points and caveats: Conclusions leaned on cross-sectional statistical analysis and did not track the same donors over time. Where beta out-of-frame sequences were concerned, excess twin sharing was weaker. In monozygotic twins, models underestimated the sharing of out-of-frame TCR alpha.

The sequence was obtained from a newborn girl in good health. Sequenced sample: cord blood. The V gene is TRBV7-2, the J gene TRBJ1-6; D may be TRBD1 (5 bases). The CDR3 reads CASSFGGRNSPLHF. CDR3 DNA sequence: TGTGCCAGCAGCTTCGGGGGTAGGAATTCACCCCTCCACTTT. Looking up the rest from reference TRBV7-2 and TRBJ1-6 gives the full variable domain: GAGVSQSPSNKVTEKGKDVELRCDPISGHTALYWYRQSLGQGLEFLIYFQGNSAPDKSGLPSDRFSAERTGGSVSTLTIQRTQQEDSAVYLCASSFGGRNSPLHFGNGTRLTVT.